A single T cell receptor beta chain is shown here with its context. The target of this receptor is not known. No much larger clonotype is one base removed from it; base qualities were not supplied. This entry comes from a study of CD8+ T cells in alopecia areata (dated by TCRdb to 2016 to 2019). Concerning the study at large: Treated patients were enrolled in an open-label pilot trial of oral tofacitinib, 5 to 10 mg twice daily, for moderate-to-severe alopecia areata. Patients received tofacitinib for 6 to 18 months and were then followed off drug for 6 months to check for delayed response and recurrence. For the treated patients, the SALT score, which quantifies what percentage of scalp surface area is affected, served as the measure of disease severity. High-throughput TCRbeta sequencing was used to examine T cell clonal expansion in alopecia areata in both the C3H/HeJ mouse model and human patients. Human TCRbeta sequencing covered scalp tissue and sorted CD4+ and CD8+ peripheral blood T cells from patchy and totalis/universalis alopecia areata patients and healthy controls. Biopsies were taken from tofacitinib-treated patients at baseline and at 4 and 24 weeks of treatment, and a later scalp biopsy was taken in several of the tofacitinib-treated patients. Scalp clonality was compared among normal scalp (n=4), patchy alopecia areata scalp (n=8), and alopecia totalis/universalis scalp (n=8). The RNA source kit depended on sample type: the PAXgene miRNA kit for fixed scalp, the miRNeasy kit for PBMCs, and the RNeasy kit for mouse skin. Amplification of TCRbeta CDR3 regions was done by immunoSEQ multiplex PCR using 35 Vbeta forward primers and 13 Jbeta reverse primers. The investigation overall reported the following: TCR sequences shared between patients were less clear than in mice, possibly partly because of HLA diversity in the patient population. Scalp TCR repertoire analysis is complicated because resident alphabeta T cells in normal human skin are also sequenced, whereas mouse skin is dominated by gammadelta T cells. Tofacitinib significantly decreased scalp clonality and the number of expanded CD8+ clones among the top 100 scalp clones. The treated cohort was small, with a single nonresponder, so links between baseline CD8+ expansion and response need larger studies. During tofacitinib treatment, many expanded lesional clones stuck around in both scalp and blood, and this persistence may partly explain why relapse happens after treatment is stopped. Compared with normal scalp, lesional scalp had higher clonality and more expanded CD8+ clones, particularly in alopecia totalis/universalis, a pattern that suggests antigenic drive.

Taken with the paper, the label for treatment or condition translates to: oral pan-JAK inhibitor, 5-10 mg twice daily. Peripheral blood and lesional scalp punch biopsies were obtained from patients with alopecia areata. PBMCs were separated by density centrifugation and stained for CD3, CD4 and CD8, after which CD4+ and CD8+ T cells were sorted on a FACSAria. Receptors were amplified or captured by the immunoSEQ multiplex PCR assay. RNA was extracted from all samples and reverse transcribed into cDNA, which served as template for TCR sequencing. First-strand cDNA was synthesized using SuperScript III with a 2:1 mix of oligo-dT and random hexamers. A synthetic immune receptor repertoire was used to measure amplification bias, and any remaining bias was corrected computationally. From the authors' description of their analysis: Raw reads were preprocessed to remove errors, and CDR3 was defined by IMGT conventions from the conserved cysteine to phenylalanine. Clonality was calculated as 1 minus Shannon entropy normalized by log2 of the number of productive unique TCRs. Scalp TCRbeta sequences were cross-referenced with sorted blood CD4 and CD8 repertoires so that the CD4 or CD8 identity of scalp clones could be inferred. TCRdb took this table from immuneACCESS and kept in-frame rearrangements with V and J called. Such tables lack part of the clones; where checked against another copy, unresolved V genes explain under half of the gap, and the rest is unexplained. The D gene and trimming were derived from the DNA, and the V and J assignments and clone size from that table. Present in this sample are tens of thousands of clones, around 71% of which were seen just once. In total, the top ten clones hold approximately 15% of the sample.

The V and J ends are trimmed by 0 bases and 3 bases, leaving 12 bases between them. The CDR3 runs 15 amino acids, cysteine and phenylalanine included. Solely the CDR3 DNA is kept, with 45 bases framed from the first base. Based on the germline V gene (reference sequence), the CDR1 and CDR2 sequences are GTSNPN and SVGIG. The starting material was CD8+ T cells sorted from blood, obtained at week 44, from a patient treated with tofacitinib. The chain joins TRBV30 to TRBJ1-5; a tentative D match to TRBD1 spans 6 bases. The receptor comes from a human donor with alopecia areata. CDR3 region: CAWSVHGGPNQPQHF. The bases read TGTGCCTGGAGTGTACATGGGGGCCCCAATCAGCCCCAGCATTTT. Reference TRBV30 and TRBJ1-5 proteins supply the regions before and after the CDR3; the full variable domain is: SQTIHQWPATLVQPVGSPLSLECTVEGTSNPNLYWYRQAAGRGLQLLFYSVGIGQISSEVPQNLSASRPQDRQFILSSKKLLLSDSGFYLCAWSVHGGPNQPQHFGDGTRLSIL.